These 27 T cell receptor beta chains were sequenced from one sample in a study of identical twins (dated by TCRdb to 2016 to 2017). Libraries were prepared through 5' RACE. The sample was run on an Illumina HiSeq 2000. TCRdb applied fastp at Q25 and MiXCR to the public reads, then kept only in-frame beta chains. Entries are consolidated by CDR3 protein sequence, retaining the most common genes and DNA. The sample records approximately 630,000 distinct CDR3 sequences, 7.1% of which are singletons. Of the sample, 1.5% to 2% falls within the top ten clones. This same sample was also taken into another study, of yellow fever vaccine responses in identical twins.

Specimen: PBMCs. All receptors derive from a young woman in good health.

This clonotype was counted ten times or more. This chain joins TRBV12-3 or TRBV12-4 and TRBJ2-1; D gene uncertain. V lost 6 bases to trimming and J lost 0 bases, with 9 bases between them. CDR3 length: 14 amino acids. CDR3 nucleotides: TGTGCCAGCAGAGCACAGAGCTCCTACAATGAGCAGTTCTTC. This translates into CASRAQSSYNEQFF.

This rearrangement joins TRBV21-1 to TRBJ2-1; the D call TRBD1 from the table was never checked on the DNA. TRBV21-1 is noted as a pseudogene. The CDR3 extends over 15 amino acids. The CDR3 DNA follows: TGTGCCAGCAGCAAACCCTCGGGGGAGAGGAGTGAGCAGTTCTTC. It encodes CASSKPSGERSEQFF.

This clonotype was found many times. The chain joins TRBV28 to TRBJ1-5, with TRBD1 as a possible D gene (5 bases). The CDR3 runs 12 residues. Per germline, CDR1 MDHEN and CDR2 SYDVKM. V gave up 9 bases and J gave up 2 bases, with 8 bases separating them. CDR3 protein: CASGGGNQPQHF. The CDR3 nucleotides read TGTGCCAGTGGGGGAGGCAATCAGCCCCAGCATTTT.

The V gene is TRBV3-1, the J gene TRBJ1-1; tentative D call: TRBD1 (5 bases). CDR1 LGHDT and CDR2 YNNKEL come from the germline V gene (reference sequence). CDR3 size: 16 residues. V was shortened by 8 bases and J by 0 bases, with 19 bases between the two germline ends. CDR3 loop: CASVNQGSAMNTEAFF. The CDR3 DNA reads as TGTGCCAGCGTAAATCAGGGCTCGGCCATGAACACTGAAGCTTTCTTT.

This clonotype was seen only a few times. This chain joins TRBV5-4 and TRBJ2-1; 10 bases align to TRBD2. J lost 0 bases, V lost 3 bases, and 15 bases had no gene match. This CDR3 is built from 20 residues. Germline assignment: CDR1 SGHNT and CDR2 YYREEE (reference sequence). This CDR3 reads CASSWMSGGVLLSSYNEQFF. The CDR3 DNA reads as TGTGCCAGCAGCTGGATGAGCGGGGGGGTCCTCTTAAGCTCCTACAATGAGCAGTTCTTC.

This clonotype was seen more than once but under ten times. The CDR3 DNA reads TGTGCCATCAGTGACCTCGAGGGTTTGGGTCTGAGGGATGAGCAGTTCTTC. Amino acid sequence: CAISDLEGLGLRDEQFF. The rearrangement joins TRBV10-3 to TRBJ2-1; weak D call: TRBD2 (5 bases). CDR1 and CDR2 (germline): ENHRY, SYGVKD. The CDR3 extends over 17 amino acids. The ends were cut back, 3 bases at V and 8 bases at J, with 23 bases in the middle.

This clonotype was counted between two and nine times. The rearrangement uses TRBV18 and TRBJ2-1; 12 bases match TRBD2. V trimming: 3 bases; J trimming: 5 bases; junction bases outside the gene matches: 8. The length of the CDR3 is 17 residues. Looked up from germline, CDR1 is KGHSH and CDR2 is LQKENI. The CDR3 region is CASSPSKTSGGDNEQFF. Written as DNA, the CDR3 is TGTGCCAGCTCACCCTCAAAGACTAGCGGGGGAGACAATGAGCAGTTCTTC.

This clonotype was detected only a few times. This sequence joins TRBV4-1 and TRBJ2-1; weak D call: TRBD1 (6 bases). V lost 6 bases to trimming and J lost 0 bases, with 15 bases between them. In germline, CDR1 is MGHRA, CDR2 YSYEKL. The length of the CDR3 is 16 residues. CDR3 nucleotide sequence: TGCGCCAGCAGTCACACCGGGACACACTCCTACAATGAGCAGTTCTTC. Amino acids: CASSHTGTHSYNEQFF.

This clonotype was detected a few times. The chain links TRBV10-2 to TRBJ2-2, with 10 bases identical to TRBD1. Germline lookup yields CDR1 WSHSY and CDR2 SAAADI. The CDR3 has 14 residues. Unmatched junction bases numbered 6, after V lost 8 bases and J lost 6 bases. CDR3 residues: CASLDRGQAGELFF. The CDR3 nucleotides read TGCGCCAGCCTAGACAGGGGGCAGGCCGGGGAGCTGTTTTTT.

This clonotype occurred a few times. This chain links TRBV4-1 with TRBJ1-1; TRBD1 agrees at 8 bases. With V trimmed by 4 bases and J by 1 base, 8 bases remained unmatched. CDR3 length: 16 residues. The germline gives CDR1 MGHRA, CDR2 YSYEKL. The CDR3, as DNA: TGCGCCAGCAGCCGGACAGGGACGGGTGGGAACACTGAAGCTTTCTTT. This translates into CASSRTGTGGNTEAFF.

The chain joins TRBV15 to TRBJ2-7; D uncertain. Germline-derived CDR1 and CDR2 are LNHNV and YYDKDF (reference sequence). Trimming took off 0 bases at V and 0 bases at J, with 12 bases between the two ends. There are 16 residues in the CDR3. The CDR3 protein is CATSRDIPFNSYEQYV. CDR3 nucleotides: TGTGCCACCAGCAGAGATATCCCATTCAACTCCTACGAGCAGTACGTC.

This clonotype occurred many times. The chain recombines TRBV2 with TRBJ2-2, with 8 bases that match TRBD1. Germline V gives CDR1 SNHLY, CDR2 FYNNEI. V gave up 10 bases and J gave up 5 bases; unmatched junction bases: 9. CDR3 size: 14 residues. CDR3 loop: CATKATGGTGELFF. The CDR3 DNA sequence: TGTGCCACCAAAGCTACAGGGGGAACCGGGGAGCTGTTTTTT.

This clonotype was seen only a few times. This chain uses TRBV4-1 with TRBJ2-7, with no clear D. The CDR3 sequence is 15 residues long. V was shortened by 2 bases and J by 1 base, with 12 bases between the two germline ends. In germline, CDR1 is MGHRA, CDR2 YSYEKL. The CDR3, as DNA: TGCGCCAGCAGCCAACACATTACCGAATCCTACGAGCAGTACTTC. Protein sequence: CASSQHITESYEQYF.

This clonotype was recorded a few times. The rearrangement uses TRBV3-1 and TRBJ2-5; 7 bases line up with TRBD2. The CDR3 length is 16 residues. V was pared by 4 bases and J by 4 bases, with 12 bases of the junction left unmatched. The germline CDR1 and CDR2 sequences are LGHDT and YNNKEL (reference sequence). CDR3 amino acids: CASSLKLPGGGETQYF. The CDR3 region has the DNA TGTGCCAGCAGCCTAAAACTACCGGGAGGCGGAGAGACCCAGTACTTC.

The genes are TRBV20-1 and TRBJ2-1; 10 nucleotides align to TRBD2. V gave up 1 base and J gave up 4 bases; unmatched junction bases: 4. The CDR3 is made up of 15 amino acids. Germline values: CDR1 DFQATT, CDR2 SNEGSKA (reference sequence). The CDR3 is CSARGGLAAYNEQFF. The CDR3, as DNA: TGCAGTGCTAGAGGAGGACTAGCGGCTTACAATGAGCAGTTCTTC.

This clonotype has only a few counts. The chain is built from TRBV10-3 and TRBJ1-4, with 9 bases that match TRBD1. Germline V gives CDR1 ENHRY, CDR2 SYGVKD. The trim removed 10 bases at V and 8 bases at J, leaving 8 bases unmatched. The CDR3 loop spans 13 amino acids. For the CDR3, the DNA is TGTGCCACAAGGACAGGGGAGGAAGAAAAACTGTTTTTT. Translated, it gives CATRTGEEEKLFF.

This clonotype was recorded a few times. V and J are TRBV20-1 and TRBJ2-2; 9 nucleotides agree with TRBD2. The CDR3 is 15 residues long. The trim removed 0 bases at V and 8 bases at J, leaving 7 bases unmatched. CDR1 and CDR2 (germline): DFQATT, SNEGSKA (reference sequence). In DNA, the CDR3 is TGCAGTGCTAGAGATGCGGGAGGGCCCGATGGGGAGCTGTTTTTT. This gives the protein CSARDAGGPDGELFF.

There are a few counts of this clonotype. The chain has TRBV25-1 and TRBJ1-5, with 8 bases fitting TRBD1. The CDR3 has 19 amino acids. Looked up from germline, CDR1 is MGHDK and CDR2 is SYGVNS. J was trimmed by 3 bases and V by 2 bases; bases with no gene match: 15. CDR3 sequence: CASSEKGTGVLEVNQPQHF. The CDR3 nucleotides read TGTGCCAGCAGTGAAAAGGGGACAGGAGTCTTAGAGGTCAATCAGCCCCAGCATTTT.

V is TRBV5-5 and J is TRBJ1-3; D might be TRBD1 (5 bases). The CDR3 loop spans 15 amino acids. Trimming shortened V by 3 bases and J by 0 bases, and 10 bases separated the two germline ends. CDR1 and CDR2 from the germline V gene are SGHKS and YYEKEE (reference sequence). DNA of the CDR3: TGTGCCAGCAGCTCCGGGACGACCTCTGGAAACACCATATATTTT. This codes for CASSSGTTSGNTIYF.

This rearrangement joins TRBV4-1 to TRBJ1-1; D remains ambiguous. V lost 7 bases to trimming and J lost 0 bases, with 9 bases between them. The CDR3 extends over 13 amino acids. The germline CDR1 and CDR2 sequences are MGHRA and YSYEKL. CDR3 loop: CASKWAVNTEAFF. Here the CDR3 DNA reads TGCGCCAGCAAATGGGCTGTGAACACTGAAGCTTTCTTT.

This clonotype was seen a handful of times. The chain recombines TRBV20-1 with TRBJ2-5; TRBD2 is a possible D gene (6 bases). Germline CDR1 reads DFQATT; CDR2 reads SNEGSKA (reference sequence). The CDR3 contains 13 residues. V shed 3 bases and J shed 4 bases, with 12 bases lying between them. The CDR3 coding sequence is TGCAGTGCTAGCTCGACTAGATCAGAGACCCAGTACTTC. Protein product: CSASSTRSETQYF.

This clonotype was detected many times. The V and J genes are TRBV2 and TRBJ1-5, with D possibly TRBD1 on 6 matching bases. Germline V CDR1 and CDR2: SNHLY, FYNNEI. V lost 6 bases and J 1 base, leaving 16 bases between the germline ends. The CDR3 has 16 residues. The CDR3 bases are TGTGCCAGCAGCGAGGAGGCCCAGGGGAGCAATCAGCCCCAGCATTTT. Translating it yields CASSEEAQGSNQPQHF.

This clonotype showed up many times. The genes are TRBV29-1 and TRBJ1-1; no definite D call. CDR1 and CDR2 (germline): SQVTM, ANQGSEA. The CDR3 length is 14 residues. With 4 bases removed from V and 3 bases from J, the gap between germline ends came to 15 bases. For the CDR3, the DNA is TGCAGCGTTGCCCTCGTGGGGTGGTACACTGAAGCTTTCTTT. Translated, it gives CSVALVGWYTEAFF.

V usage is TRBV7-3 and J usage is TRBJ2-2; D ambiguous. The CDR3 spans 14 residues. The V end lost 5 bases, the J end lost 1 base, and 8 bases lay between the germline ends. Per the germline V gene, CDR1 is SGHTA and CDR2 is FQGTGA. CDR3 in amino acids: CASSPPVNTGELFF. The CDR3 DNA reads TGTGCCAGCAGCCCACCGGTGAACACCGGGGAGCTGTTTTTT.

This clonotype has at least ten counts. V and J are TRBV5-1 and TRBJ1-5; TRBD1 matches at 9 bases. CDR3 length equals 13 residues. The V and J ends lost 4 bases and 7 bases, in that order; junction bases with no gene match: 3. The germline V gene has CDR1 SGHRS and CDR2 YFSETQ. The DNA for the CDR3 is TGCGCCAGCAGCGGAACAGGGGGCCAGCCCCAGCATTTT. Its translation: CASSGTGGQPQHF.

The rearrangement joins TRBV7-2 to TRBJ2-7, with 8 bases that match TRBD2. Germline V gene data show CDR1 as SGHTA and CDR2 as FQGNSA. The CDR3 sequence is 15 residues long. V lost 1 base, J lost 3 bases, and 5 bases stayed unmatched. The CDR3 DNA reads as TGTGCCAGCAGCTTAGTATCGACTAGCGACTACGAGCAGTACTTC. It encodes CASSLVSTSDYEQYF.

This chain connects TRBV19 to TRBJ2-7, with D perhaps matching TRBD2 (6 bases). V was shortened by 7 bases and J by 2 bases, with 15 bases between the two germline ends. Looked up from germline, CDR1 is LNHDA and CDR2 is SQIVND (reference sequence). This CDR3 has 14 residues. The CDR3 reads CASTPGLTPYEQYF. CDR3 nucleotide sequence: TGTGCCAGTACCCCGGGACTTACCCCCTACGAGCAGTACTTC.